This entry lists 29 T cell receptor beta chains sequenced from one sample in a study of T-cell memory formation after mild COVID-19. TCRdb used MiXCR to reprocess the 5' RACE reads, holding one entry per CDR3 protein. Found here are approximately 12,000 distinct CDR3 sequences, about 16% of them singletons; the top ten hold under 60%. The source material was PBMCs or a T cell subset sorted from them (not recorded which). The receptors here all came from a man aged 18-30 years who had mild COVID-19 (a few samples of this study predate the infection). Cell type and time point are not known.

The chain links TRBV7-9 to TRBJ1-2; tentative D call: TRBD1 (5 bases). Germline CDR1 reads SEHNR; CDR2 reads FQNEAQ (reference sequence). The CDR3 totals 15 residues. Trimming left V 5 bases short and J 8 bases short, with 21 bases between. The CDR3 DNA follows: TGTGCCAGCAGCGTGCGAGGGGCTTACGTGGGAGGCTACACCTTC. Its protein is CASSVRGAYVGGYTF.

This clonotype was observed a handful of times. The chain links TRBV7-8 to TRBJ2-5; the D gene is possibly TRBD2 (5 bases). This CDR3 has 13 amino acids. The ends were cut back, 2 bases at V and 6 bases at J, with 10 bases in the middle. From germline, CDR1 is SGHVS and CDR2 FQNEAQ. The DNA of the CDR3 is TGTGCCAGCAGCTTACGAGGGCCTCAGACCCAGTACTTC. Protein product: CASSLRGPQTQYF.

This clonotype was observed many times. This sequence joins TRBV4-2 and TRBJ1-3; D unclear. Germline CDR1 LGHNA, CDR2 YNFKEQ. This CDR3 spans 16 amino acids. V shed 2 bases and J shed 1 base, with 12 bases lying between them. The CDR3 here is CASSQPPRVSGNTIYF. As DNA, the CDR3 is TGTGCCAGCAGCCAACCCCCCCGAGTGTCTGGAAACACCATATATTTT.

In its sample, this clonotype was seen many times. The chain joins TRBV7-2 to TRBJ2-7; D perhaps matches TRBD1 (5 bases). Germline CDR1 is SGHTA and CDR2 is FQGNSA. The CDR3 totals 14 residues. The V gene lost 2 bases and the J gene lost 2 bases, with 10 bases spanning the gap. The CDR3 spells CASSLWGLTYEQYF. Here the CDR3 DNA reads TGTGCCAGCAGCTTATGGGGCCTGACCTACGAGCAGTACTTC.

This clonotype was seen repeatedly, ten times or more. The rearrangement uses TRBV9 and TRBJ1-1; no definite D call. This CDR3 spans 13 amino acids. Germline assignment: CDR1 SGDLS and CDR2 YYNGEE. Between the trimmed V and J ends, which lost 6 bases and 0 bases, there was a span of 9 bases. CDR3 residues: CASNGLLNTEAFF. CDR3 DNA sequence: TGTGCCAGCAACGGGCTCTTGAACACTGAAGCTTTCTTT.

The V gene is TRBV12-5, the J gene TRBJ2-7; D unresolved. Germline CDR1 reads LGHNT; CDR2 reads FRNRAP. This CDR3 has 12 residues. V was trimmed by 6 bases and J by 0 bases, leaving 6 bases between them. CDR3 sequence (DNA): TGTGCTAGTGGGGGCTTCTCCTACGAGCAGTACTTC. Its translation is CASGGFSYEQYF.

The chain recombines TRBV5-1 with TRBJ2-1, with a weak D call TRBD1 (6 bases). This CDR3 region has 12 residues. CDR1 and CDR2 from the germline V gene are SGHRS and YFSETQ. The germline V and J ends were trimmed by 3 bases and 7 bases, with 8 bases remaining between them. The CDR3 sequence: CASSWTANEQFF. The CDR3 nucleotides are TGCGCCAGCAGCTGGACAGCTAATGAGCAGTTCTTC.

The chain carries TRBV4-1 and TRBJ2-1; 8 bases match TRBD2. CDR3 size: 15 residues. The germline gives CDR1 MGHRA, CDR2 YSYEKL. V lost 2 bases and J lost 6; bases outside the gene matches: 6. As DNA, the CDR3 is TGCGCCAGCAGCCAAAGAGCGGGGGTCACCAATGAGCAGTTCTTC. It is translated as CASSQRAGVTNEQFF.

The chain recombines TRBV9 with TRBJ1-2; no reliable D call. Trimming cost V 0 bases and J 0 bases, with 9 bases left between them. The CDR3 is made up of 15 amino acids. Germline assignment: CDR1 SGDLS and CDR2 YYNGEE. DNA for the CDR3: TGTGCCAGCAGCGTAGCGGGTGGAACTAACTATGGCTACACCTTC. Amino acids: CASSVAGGTNYGYTF. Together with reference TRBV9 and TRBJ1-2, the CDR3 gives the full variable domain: DSGVTQTPKHLITATGQRVTLRCSPRSGDLSVYWYQQSLDQGLQFLIQYYNGEERAKGNILERFSAQQFPDLHSELNLSSLELGDSALYFCASSVAGGTNYGYTFGSGTRLTVV.

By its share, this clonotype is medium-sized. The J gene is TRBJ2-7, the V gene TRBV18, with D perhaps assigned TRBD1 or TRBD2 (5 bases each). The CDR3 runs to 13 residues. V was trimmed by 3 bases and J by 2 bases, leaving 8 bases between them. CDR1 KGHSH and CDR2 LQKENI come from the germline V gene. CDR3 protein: CASSPGDPYEQYF. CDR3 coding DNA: TGTGCCAGCTCACCTGGGGACCCCTACGAGCAGTACTTC.

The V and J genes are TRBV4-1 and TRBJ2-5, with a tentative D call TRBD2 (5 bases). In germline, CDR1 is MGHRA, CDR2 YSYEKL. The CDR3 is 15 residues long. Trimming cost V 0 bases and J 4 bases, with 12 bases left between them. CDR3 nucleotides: TGCGCCAGCAGCCAAGAGGTGAGGGAAAGAGAGACCCAGTACTTC. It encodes CASSQEVRERETQYF.

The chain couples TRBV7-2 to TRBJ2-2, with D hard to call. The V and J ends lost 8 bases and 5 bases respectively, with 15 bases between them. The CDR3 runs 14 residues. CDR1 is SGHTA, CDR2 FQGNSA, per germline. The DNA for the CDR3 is TGTGCCAGCTGGAACAGCGAAGGGACCGGGGAGCTGTTTTTT. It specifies CASWNSEGTGELFF.

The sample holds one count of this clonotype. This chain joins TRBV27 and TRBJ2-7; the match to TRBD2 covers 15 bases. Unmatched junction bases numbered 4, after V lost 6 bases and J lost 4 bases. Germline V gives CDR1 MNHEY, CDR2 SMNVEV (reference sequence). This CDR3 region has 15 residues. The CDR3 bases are TGTGCCAGCAGCCGGACTAGCGGGGGGGGATACGAGCAGTACGTC. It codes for CASSRTSGGGYEQYV.

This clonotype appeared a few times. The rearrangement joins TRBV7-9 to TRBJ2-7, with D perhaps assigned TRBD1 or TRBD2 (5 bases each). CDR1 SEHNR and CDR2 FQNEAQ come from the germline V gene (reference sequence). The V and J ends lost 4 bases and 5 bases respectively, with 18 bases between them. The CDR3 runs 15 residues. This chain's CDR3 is CASSSLGRGPDEQYF. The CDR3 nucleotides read TGTGCCAGCAGCTCGCTGGGACGGGGACCCGACGAGCAGTACTTC.

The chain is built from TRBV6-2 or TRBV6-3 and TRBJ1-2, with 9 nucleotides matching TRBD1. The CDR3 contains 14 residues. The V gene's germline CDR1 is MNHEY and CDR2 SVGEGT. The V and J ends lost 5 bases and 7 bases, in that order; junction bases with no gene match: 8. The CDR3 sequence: CASSPQTGGFGYTF. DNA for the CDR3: TGTGCCAGCAGTCCCCAGACAGGGGGGTTTGGCTACACCTTC.

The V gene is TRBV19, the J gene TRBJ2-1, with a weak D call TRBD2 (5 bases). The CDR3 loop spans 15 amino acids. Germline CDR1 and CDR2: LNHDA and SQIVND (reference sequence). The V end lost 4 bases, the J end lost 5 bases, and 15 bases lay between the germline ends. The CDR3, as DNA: TGTGCCAGTAGTACCATCCCGGACTTTGACAATGAGCAGTTCTTC. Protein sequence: CASSTIPDFDNEQFF.

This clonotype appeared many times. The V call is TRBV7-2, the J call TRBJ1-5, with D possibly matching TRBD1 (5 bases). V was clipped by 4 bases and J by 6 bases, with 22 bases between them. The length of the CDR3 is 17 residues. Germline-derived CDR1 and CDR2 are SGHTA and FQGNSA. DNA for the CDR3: TGTGCCAGCAGCTCCACAGGTCTCGGGGATATCCTTCAGCCCCAGCATTTT. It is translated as CASSSTGLGDILQPQHF.

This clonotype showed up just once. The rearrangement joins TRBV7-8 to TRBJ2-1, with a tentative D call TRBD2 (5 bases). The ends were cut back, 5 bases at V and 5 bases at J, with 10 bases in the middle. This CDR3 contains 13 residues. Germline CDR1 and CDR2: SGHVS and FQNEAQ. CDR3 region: CASSPDSHNEQFF. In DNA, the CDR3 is TGTGCCAGCAGCCCGGACTCACACAATGAGCAGTTCTTC.

DNA of the CDR3: TGTGCCAGCAGTGAAGCAGAAGGGGGCGCCTACAATGAGCAGTTCTTC. The encoded protein is CASSEAEGGAYNEQFF. The rearrangement uses TRBV2 and TRBJ2-1, with 7 bases matching TRBD1. The CDR3 runs 16 residues. Trimming cost V 0 bases and J 2 bases; bases outside gene matches: 4. Germline-derived CDR1 and CDR2 are SNHLY and FYNNEI.

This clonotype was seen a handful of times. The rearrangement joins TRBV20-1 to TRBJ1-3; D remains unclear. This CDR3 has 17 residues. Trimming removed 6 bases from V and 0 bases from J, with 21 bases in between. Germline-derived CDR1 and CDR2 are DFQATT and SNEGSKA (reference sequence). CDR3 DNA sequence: TGCAGTGCACAAGAGAGCACAGATACATACTCTGGAAACACCATATATTTT. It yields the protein CSAQESTDTYSGNTIYF.

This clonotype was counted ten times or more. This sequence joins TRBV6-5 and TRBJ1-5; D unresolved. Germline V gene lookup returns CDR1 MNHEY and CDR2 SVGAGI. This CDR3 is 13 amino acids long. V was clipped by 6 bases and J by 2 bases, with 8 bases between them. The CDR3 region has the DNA TGTGCCAGCAGCCACTGGGGCAATCAGCCCCAGCATTTT. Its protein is CASSHWGNQPQHF.

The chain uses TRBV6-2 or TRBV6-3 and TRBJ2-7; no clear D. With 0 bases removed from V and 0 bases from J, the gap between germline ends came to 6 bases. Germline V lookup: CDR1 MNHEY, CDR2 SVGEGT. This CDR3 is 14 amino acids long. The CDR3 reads CASSYSAVSYEQYV. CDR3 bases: TGTGCCAGCAGTTACTCAGCAGTCTCCTACGAGCAGTACGTC.

This CDR3 reads CASSPSQREQYF. Written as DNA, the CDR3 is TGTGCCAGCAGCCCTAGCCAGCGGGAGCAGTACTTC. The chain combines TRBV28 with TRBJ2-7, with D possibly TRBD2 on 5 matching bases. The germline V and J ends were trimmed by 6 bases and 7 bases, with 13 bases remaining between them. The CDR3 spans 12 residues. Germline V gene sequence: CDR1 MDHEN, CDR2 SYDVKM. The entire variable domain, with the rest obtained from reference TRBV28 and TRBJ2-7, is as follows: DVKVTQSSRYLVKRTGEKVFLECVQDMDHENMFWYRQDPGLGLRLIYFSYDVKMKEKGDIPEGYSVSREKKERFSLILESASTNQTSMYLCASSPSQREQYFGPGTRLTVT.

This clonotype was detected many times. Here the CDR3 DNA reads TGCGCCAGCAGCTACCGACGACAGGGGTTGATAAAAGCTTTCTTT. Translation gives CASSYRRQGLIKAFF. The chain employs TRBV4-1 and TRBJ1-1; TRBD1 matches at 8 bases. The CDR3 runs to 15 residues. In germline, CDR1 is MGHRA, CDR2 YSYEKL. The ends lost 5 bases at V and 9 bases at J; junction bases unmatched: 14.

CDR3 sequence (DNA): TGTGCCAGCTCACCGTCCAGGGATGAAAAACTGTTTTTT. Translation gives CASSPSRDEKLFF. This sequence joins TRBV18 and TRBJ1-4; TRBD1 is a possible D gene (5 bases). The CDR3 runs 13 residues. Looked up from germline, CDR1 is KGHSH and CDR2 is LQKENI. V lost 3 bases, J lost 6 bases, and 8 bases lay in between.

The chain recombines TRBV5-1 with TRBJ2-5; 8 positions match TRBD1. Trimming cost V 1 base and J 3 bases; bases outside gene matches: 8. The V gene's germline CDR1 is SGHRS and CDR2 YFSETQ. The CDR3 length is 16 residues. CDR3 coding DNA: TGCGCCAGCAGCTTGATGGCAGGGGGCCTCAAAGAGACCCAGTACTTC. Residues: CASSLMAGGLKETQYF.

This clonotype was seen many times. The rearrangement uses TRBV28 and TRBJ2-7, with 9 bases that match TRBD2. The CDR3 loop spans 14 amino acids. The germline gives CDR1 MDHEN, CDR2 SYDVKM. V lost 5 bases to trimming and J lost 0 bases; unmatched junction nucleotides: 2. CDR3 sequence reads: CASSSGGHSYEQYV. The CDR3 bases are TGTGCCAGCAGTAGCGGGGGGCACTCCTACGAGCAGTACGTC.

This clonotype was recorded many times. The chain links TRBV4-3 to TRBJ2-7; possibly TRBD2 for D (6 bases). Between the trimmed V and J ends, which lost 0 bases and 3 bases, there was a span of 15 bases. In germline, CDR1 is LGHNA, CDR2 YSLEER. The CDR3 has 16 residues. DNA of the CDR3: TGCGCCAGCAGCCAAGATGTTACGGGACTTAACTACGAGCAGTACTTC. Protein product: CASSQDVTGLNYEQYF.

The CDR3: CASSFWRNQLHEQYF. CDR3 sequence (DNA): TGTGCCAGCAGCTTCTGGAGAAACCAACTTCACGAGCAGTACTTC. The chain recombines TRBV5-6 with TRBJ2-7; D unclear. V was cut by 2 bases and J by 5 bases, with 17 bases left in between. Germline V gives CDR1 SGHDT, CDR2 YYEEEE. The length of the CDR3 is 15 residues.